The rows below give T cell receptor beta chains drawn from one sample of a study of T cell responses to AZD1222 COVID-19 vaccine. Assay used: immunoSEQ multiplex PCR; TCRdb lists only in-frame clones, some missing. The sample consists of about 17,000 clones, 60% to 85% of them appearing once. The material was peripheral blood, obtained 28 days after the second AZD1222 dose. Receptors were obtained from an adult who received the AZD1222 COVID-19 vaccine. CDR3s include the opening cysteine and the closing phenylalanine or tryptophan. A D gene is named only where the DNA matches it firmly. Size is omitted from some rows. Given values are once, few, many or a class for expanded clones.

size: -; V: TRBV27; J: TRBJ1-6; D: -; CDR3: CASSLGGGNSPLHF; DNA: TGTGCCAGCAGTTTGGGAGGGGGTAATTCACCCCTCCACTTT
size: -; V: TRBV7-9; J: TRBJ1-4; D: -; CDR3: CASSVRTGSVNEKLFF; DNA: TGTGCCAGCAGCGTGAGGACGGGCTCAGTGAACGAAAAACTGTTTTTT
size: once; V: TRBV11-3; J: TRBJ2-2; D: -; CDR3: CASSGPGNTGELFF; DNA: TGTGCCAGCAGCGGTCCAGGGAACACCGGGGAGCTGTTTTTT
size: -; V: TRBV7-2; J: TRBJ2-3; D: -; CDR3: CASSLVGGASTDTQYF; DNA: TGTGCCAGCAGCTTAGTTGGCGGGGCTAGCACAGATACGCAGTATTTT
size: -; V: TRBV5-1; J: TRBJ2-5; D: TRBD1; CDR3: CASSLATGGLGTQYF; DNA: TGCGCCAGCAGCTTGGCGACAGGGGGCTTGGGAACCCAGTACTTC
size: -; V: TRBV30; J: TRBJ1-1; D: -; CDR3: CAWDPVGGWDTEAFF; DNA: TGTGCCTGGGACCCGGTGGGGGGTTGGGACACTGAAGCTTTCTTT
size: -; V: TRBV27; J: TRBJ1-2; D: -; CDR3: CASSPHFEGTYGYTF; DNA: TGTGCCAGCAGTCCCCATTTTGAAGGGACCTATGGCTACACCTTC
size: -; V: TRBV9; J: TRBJ2-7; D: TRBD1; CDR3: CASSVQGANEQYF; DNA: TGTGCCAGCAGCGTACAGGGGGCAAACGAGCAGTACTTC
size: -; V: TRBV6-6; J: TRBJ2-1; D: TRBD2; CDR3: CASSYGLRGDINEQFF; DNA: TGTGCCAGCAGTTACGGTTTGCGGGGGGATATCAATGAGCAGTTCTTC
size: -; V: TRBV4-3; J: TRBJ1-1; D: -; CDR3: CASSQRGQLNTEAFF; DNA: TGCGCCAGCAGCCAAAGAGGGCAGCTGAACACTGAAGCTTTCTTT
size: -; V: TRBV11-3; J: TRBJ2-1; D: -; CDR3: CASSFDSAYNEQFF; DNA: TGTGCCAGCAGCTTCGACTCGGCCTACAATGAGCAGTTCTTC
size: once; V: TRBV24-1; J: TRBJ1-1; D: -; CDR3: CATSDPRGAEAFF; DNA: TGTGCCACCAGTGACCCACGCGGTGCTGAAGCTTTCTTT
size: -; V: TRBV13; J: TRBJ2-7; D: -; CDR3: CASSWGRGVSSYEQYF; DNA: TGTGCCAGCAGCTGGGGCCGGGGAGTCAGCTCCTACGAGCAGTACTTC
size: once; V: TRBV2; J: TRBJ2-1; D: -; CDR3: CASSELEEDILNEQFF; DNA: TGTGCCAGCAGTGAATTAGAGGAGGACATTCTCAATGAGCAGTTCTTC
size: -; V: TRBV6-5; J: TRBJ2-2; D: TRBD2; CDR3: CASIRGLATSGELFF; DNA: TGTGCCAGCATTAGGGGACTAGCGACTTCCGGGGAGCTGTTTTTT
size: -; V: TRBV12-3/TRBV12-4; J: TRBJ1-2; D: -; CDR3: CASRGRQYGYTF; DNA: TGTGCCAGCAGGGGACGTCAATATGGCTACACCTTC
size: -; V: TRBV19; J: TRBJ1-5; D: TRBD1; CDR3: CASSVYGTGNQPQHF; DNA: TGTGCCAGTAGTGTCTACGGGACAGGCAATCAGCCCCAGCATTTT
size: -; V: TRBV7-2; J: TRBJ2-1; D: -; CDR3: CASSPEGSEQFF; DNA: TGTGCCAGCAGCCCAGAGGGCAGTGAGCAGTTCTTC
size: -; V: TRBV19; J: TRBJ2-1; D: TRBD2; CDR3: CASSALLAGGREQFF; DNA: TGTGCCAGTAGTGCTCTCCTAGCGGGGGGGCGTGAGCAGTTCTTC
size: -; V: TRBV19; J: TRBJ1-1; D: TRBD1; CDR3: CASTVGQVNTEAFF; DNA: TGTGCCAGTACCGTGGGACAGGTGAACACTGAAGCTTTCTTT
size: -; V: TRBV7-2; J: TRBJ2-7; D: TRBD1; CDR3: CASSLQGVSYEQYF; DNA: TGTGCCAGCAGCTTACAGGGGGTCTCCTACGAGCAGTACTTC
size: once; V: TRBV6-4; J: TRBJ1-6; D: -; CDR3: CASSGGEGSPLHF; DNA: TGTGCCAGCAGTGGAGGGGAAGGGTCACCCCTCCACTTT
size: -; V: TRBV5-1; J: TRBJ1-5; D: TRBD1; CDR3: CASSFGQGNQPQHF; DNA: TGCGCCAGCAGCTTCGGACAGGGCAATCAGCCCCAGCATTTT
size: -; V: TRBV5-6; J: TRBJ1-2; D: -; CDR3: CASSPIGGDDGYTF; DNA: TGTGCCAGCAGCCCCATCGGCGGAGACGATGGCTACACCTTC
size: -; V: TRBV12-3/TRBV12-4; J: TRBJ1-1; D: -; CDR3: CASINRGVAEAFF; DNA: TGTGCCAGCATAAACCGCGGGGTCGCTGAAGCTTTCTTT
size: -; V: TRBV2; J: TRBJ2-1; D: TRBD1; CDR3: CASRRDRGNNNEQFF; DNA: TGTGCCAGCAGGCGGGACAGGGGAAATAACAATGAGCAGTTCTTC
size: few; V: TRBV7-2; J: TRBJ1-5; D: -; CDR3: CASSAGNQPQHF; DNA: TGTGCCAGCAGCGCAGGGAATCAGCCCCAGCATTTT
size: -; V: TRBV30; J: TRBJ1-3; D: -; CDR3: CAWSVGSLYSGNTIYF; DNA: TGTGCCTGGAGTGTAGGGTCCCTGTACTCTGGAAACACCATATATTTT
size: -; V: TRBV28; J: TRBJ2-6; D: -; CDR3: CASSISAGANVLTF; DNA: TGTGCCAGCAGCATATCAGCTGGGGCCAACGTCCTGACTTTC
size: -; V: TRBV2; J: TRBJ2-5; D: -; CDR3: CASSVQGSQETQYF; DNA: TGTGCCAGCAGTGTTCAGGGGTCCCAAGAGACCCAGTACTTC
size: -; V: TRBV6-5; J: TRBJ1-2; D: -; CDR3: CASSYTGSYGYTF; DNA: TGTGCCAGCAGTTACACGGGCTCCTATGGCTACACCTTC
size: -; V: TRBV27; J: TRBJ2-7; D: TRBD2; CDR3: CASSSKILAHSGPTYEQYF; DNA: TGTGCCAGCAGTTCGAAAATTTTAGCTCATAGCGGGCCTACCTACGAGCAGTACTTC
size: -; V: TRBV19; J: TRBJ2-5; D: TRBD1; CDR3: CASSSGQQETQYF; DNA: TGTGCCAGTAGTTCGGGACAGCAAGAGACCCAGTACTTC
size: -; V: TRBV10-3; J: TRBJ2-3; D: TRBD2; CDR3: CAISERSGGSTDTQYF; DNA: TGTGCCATCAGTGAGCGTAGCGGGGGAAGCACAGATACGCAGTATTTT
size: -; V: TRBV12-3/TRBV12-4; J: TRBJ2-7; D: TRBD1; CDR3: CASSRRGRVEQYF; DNA: TGTGCCAGCAGCCGCAGGGGGCGGGTCGAGCAGTACTTC
size: -; V: TRBV12-3/TRBV12-4; J: TRBJ2-5; D: -; CDR3: CASSLASMETQYF; DNA: TGTGCCAGCAGTTTGGCCAGCATGGAGACCCAGTACTTC
size: -; V: TRBV30; J: TRBJ1-5; D: -; CDR3: CAWTTGAARQPQHF; DNA: TGTGCCTGGACCACCGGGGCCGCCAGACAGCCCCAGCATTTT
size: once; V: TRBV29-1; J: TRBJ2-1; D: TRBD2; CDR3: CSVPPRGLAGGTSYNEQFF; DNA: TGCAGCGTTCCCCCCCGGGGACTAGCGGGGGGGACCTCCTACAATGAGCAGTTCTTC
size: -; V: TRBV7-9; J: TRBJ2-3; D: -; CDR3: CASSSPTTDTQYF; DNA: TGTGCCAGCAGCTCGCCGACCACAGATACGCAGTATTTT
size: few; V: TRBV5-1; J: TRBJ1-1; D: -; CDR3: CASSEQDMNTEAFF; DNA: TGCGCCAGCAGCGAACAGGACATGAACACTGAAGCTTTCTTT
size: -; V: TRBV19; J: TRBJ2-5; D: TRBD1; CDR3: CASSGTGEGEGTQYF; DNA: TGTGCCAGTAGTGGGACAGGGGAGGGAGAAGGGACCCAGTACTTC
size: -; V: TRBV14; J: TRBJ2-1; D: -; CDR3: CASSDGYNEQFF; DNA: TGTGCCAGCAGCGATGGGTACAATGAGCAGTTCTTC
size: -; V: TRBV29-1; J: TRBJ1-1; D: TRBD1; CDR3: CSVLTGANTEAFF; DNA: TGCAGCGTGTTAACAGGGGCCAACACTGAAGCTTTCTTT
size: few; V: TRBV19; J: TRBJ1-5; D: -; CDR3: CASKGISQPQHF; DNA: TGTGCCAGTAAGGGGATAAGTCAGCCCCAGCATTTT
size: -; V: TRBV6-6; J: TRBJ2-1; D: -; CDR3: CASSYGGGGVEQFF; DNA: TGTGCCAGCAGTTACGGGGGAGGGGGGGTTGAGCAGTTCTTC
size: -; V: TRBV7-2; J: TRBJ1-2; D: -; CDR3: CASSAGRNYGYTF; DNA: TGTGCCAGCAGCGCCGGACGGAACTATGGCTACACCTTC
size: -; V: TRBV6-5; J: TRBJ1-4; D: -; CDR3: CATSRGVGEKLFF; DNA: TGTGCCACCTCCCGGGGGGTGGGTGAAAAACTGTTTTTT
size: -; V: TRBV7-2; J: TRBJ1-6; D: -; CDR3: CASSLQGSNSPLHF; DNA: TGTGCCAGCAGTCTCCAGGGTTCAAATTCACCCCTCCACTTT
size: -; V: TRBV6-5; J: TRBJ2-1; D: TRBD1; CDR3: CASSYYPGGYNEQFF; DNA: TGTGCCAGCAGTTACTATCCAGGGGGCTACAATGAGCAGTTCTTC
size: -; V: TRBV4-2; J: TRBJ1-5; D: -; CDR3: CASSPERGGKPQHF; DNA: TGTGCCAGCAGCCCCGAACGGGGCGGGAAGCCCCAGCATTTT
size: -; V: TRBV3-1/TRBV3-2; J: TRBJ2-2; D: TRBD2; CDR3: CASSQGRSGGAFGELFF; DNA: TGTGCCAGCAGCCAAGGGAGAAGCGGGGGGGCCTTCGGGGAGCTGTTTTTT
size: -; V: TRBV24-1; J: TRBJ2-1; D: TRBD2; CDR3: CATSDSAGGSDNEQFF; DNA: TGTGCCACCAGTGATTCAGCCGGGGGGTCCGACAATGAGCAGTTCTTC
size: -; V: TRBV7-2; J: TRBJ2-2; D: TRBD2; CDR3: CASTSGGPTGELFF; DNA: TGTGCCAGCACGAGCGGGGGGCCTACCGGGGAGCTGTTTTTT
size: once; V: TRBV6-5; J: TRBJ1-3; D: TRBD1; CDR3: CASSTTGNRGNTIYF; DNA: TGTGCCAGCAGCACGACAGGGAATCGAGGAAACACCATATATTTT
size: once; V: TRBV27; J: TRBJ1-4; D: -; CDR3: CAAGDGTTNEKLFF; DNA: TGTGCCGCGGGGGATGGTACAACTAATGAAAAACTGTTTTTT